Listed below are T cell receptor beta chains from one sample, sequenced in a study of blood T cell repertoires in COVID-19. Clones were read by immunoSEQ multiplex PCR, and TCRdb kept only the in-frame ones, dropping some. The sample includes about 220,000 clones, 80% to 90% of them seen just once. The sample taken for sequencing was PBMCs or T cells enriched from blood (not recorded which). All receptors come from a woman younger than 35 in a cohort exposed to, infected with or recovered from COVID-19 (not recorded which). The CDR3 runs from the conserved cysteine through the conserved F or W. A D gene is named only where the DNA matches it firmly. Clone size appears in some rows only: once, few, many, or a class for an expanded clone.

V gene	clone size	J gene	D gene	CDR3 DNA	CDR3 protein
TRBV6-5	NA	TRBJ1-2	NA	TGTGCCAGCAGTTTGGTTAAACACGGAGACTATGGCTACACCTTC	CASSLVKHGDYGYTF
TRBV7-9	NA	TRBJ1-6	TRBD1	TGTGCCAGCAGCCTGGGGACAGGACTCTATAATTCACCCCTCCACTTT	CASSLGTGLYNSPLHF
TRBV28	NA	TRBJ1-1	NA	TGTGCCAGCAGGTCTAGGAACACTGAAGCTTTCTTT	CASRSRNTEAFF
TRBV27	NA	TRBJ1-1	TRBD1	TGTGCCAGTGGACCAGGAGGGGGCGCGGGGACTGAAGCTTTCTTT	CASGPGGGAGTEAFF
TRBV5-1	NA	TRBJ1-6	TRBD1	TGCGCCAGCAGCTTGGCCGGACAGGGTATCACCCACAATTCACCCCTCCACTTT	CASSLAGQGITHNSPLHF
TRBV7-9	NA	TRBJ2-2	NA	TGTGCCAGCAGCGTGGGACTGGGGATGGGCGGGGAGCTGTTTTTT	CASSVGLGMGGELFF
TRBV3-1/TRBV3-2	NA	TRBJ1-1	TRBD1	TGTGCCAGCAGCCTGACAGGGGTGAACACTGAAGCTTTCTTT	CASSLTGVNTEAFF
TRBV2	NA	TRBJ1-5	NA	TGTGCCAGCAGTGAGGAGTTAGATAAATTTTGG	CASSEELDKFW
TRBV11-2	NA	TRBJ2-2	NA	TGTGCCAGCAGCGTGGGGGGGAACAGGGTCTACACCGGGGAGCTGTTTTTT	CASSVGGNRVYTGELFF
TRBV3-1/TRBV3-2	NA	TRBJ1-2	NA	TGTGCCAGCAGCCAAGTTCAGGGGAAGTATGGCTACACCTTC	CASSQVQGKYGYTF
TRBV4-1	NA	TRBJ2-5	NA	TGCGCCAGCAGCCTTTTCGACAGCCAAGAGACCCAGTACTTC	CASSLFDSQETQYF
TRBV11-3	NA	TRBJ2-5	NA	TGTGCCAGCAGCGTTAGTCCATCCCCGGGAGAGACCCAGTACTTC	CASSVSPSPGETQYF
TRBV19	NA	TRBJ1-1	TRBD1	TGTGCCAGTAGCCCTCCGGGACAGGGGGCGCGAACTGAAGCTTTCTTT	CASSPPGQGARTEAFF
TRBV11-2	NA	TRBJ2-5	NA	TGTGCCAGCAGCCCCGGATCGGCGGCCCCCTCCTACTTC	CASSPGSAAPSYF
TRBV15	NA	TRBJ2-5	TRBD2	TGTGCCACCAGCAGATCAAGGACTAGCCGGGAGACCCAGTACTTC	CATSRSRTSRETQYF
TRBV28	NA	TRBJ1-2	NA	TGTGCCAGCAGTTTCGAGACAGTCTATGGCTACACCTTC	CASSFETVYGYTF
TRBV2	NA	TRBJ2-7	NA	TGTGCCAGCAGCTCGGGGAGGAGTTACGAGCAGTACTTC	CASSSGRSYEQYF
TRBV7-9	once	TRBJ2-7	TRBD1	TGTGCCAGCAGCCACCGGGACAGGGTGTTCGAGCAGTACTTC	CASSHRDRVFEQYF
TRBV11-3	NA	TRBJ2-1	TRBD2	TGTGCCAGCGGATGGACTAGCGGGAGAAATGAGCAGTTCTTC	CASGWTSGRNEQFF
TRBV29-1	NA	TRBJ1-5	NA	TGCAGCGTCCGGGACAAAAATAGCAATCAGCCCCAGCATTTT	CSVRDKNSNQPQHF
TRBV9	NA	TRBJ2-3	NA	TGTGCCAGCAATCCAGCGGTCACAGATACGCAGTATTTT	CASNPAVTDTQYF